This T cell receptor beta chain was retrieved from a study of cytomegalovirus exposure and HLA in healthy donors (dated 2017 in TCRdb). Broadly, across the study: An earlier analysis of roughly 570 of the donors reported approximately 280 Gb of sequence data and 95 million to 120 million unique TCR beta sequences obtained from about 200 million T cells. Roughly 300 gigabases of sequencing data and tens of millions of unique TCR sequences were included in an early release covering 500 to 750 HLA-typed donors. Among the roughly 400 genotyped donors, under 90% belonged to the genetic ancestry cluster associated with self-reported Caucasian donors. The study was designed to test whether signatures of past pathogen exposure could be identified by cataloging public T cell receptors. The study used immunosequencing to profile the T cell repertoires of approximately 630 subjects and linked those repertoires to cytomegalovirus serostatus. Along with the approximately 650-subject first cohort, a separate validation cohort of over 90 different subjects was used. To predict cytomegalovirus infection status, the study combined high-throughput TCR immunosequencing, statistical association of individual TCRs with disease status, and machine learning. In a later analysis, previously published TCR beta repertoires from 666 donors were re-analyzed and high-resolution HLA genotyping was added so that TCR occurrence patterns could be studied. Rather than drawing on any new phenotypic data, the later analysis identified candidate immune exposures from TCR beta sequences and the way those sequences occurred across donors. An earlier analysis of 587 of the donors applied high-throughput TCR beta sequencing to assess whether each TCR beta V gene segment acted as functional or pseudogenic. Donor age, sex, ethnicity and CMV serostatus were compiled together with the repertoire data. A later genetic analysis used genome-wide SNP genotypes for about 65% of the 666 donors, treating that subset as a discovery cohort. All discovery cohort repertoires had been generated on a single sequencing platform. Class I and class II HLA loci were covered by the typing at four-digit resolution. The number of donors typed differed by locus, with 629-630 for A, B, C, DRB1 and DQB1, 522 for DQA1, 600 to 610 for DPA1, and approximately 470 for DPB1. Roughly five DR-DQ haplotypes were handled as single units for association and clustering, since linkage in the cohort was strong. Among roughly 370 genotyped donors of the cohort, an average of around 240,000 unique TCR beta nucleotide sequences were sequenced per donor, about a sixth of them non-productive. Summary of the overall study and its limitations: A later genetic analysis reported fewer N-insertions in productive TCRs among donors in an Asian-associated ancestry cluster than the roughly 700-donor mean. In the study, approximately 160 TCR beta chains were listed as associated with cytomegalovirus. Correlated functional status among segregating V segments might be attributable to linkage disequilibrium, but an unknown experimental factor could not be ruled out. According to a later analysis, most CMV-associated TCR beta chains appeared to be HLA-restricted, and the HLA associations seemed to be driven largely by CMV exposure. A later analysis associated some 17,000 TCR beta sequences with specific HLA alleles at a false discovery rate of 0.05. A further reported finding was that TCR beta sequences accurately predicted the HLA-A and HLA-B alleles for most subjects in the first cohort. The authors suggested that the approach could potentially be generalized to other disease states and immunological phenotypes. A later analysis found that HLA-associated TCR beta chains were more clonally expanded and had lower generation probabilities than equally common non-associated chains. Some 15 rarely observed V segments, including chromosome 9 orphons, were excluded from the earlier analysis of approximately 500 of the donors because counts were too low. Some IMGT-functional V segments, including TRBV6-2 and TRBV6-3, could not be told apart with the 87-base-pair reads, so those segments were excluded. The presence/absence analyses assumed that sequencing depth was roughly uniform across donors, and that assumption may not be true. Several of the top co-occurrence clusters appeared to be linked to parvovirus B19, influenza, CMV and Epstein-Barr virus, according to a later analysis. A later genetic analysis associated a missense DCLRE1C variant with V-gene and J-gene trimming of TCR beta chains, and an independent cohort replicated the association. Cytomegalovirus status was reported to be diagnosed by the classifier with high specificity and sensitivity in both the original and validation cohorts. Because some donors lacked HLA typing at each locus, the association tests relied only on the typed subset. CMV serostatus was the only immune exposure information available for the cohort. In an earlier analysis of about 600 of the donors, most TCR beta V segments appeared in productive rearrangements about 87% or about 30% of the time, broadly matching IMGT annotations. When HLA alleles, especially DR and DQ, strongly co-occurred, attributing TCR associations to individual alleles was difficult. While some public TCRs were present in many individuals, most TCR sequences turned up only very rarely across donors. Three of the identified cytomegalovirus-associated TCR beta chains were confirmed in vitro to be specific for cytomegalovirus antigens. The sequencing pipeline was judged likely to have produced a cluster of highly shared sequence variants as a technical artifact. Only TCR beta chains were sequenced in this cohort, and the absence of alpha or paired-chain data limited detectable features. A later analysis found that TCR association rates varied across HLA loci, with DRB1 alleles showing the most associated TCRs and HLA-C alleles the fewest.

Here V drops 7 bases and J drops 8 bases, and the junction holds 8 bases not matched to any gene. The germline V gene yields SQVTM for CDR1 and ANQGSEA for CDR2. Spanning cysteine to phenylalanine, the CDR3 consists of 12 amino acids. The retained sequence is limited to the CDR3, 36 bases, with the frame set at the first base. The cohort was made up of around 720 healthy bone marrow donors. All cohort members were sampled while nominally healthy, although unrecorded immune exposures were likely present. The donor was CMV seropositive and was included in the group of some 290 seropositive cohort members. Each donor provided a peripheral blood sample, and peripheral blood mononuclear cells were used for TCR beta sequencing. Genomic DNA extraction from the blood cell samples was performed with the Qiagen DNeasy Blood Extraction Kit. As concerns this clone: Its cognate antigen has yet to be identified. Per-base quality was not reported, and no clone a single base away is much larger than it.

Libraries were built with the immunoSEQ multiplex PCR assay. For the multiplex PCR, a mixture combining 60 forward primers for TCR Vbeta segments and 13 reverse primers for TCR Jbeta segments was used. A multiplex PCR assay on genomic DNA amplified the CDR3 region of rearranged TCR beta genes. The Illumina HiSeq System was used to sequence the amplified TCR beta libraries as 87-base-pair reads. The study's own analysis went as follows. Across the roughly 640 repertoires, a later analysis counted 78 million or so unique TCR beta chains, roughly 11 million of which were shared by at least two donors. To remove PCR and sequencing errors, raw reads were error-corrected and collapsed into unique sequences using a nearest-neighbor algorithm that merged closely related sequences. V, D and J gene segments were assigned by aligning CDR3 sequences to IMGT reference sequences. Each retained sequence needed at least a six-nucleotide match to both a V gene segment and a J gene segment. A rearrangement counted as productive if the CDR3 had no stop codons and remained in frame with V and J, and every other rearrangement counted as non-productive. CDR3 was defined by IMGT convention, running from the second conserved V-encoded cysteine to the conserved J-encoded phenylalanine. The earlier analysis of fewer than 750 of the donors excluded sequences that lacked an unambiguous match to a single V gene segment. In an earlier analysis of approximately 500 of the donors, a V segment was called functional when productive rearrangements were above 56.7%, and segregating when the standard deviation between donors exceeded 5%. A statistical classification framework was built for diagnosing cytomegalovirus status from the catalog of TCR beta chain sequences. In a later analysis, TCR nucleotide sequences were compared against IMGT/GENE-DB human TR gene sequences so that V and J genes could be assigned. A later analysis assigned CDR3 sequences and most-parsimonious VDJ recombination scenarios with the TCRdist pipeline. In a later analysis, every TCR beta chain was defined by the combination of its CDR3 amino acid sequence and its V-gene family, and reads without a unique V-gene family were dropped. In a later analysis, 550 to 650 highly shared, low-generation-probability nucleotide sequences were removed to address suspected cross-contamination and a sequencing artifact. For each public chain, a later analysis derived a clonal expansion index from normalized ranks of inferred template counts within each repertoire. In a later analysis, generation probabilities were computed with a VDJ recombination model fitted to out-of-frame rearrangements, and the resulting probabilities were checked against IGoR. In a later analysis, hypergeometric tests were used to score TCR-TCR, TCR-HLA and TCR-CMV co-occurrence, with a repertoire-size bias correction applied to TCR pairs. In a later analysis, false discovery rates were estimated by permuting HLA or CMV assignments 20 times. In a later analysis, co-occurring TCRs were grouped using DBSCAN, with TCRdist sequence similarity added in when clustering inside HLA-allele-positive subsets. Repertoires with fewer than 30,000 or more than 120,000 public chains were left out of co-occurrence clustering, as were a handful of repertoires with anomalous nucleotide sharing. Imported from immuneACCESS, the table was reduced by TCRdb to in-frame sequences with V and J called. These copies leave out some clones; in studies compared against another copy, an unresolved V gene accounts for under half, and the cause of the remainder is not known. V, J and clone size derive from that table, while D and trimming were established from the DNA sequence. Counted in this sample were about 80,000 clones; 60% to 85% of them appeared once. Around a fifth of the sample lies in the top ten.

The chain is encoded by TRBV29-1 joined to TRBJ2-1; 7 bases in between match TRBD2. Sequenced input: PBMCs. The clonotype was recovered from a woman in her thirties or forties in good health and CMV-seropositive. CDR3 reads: CSGLTSLHEQFF. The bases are TGCAGCGGGCTGACTAGCCTGCATGAGCAGTTCTTC.